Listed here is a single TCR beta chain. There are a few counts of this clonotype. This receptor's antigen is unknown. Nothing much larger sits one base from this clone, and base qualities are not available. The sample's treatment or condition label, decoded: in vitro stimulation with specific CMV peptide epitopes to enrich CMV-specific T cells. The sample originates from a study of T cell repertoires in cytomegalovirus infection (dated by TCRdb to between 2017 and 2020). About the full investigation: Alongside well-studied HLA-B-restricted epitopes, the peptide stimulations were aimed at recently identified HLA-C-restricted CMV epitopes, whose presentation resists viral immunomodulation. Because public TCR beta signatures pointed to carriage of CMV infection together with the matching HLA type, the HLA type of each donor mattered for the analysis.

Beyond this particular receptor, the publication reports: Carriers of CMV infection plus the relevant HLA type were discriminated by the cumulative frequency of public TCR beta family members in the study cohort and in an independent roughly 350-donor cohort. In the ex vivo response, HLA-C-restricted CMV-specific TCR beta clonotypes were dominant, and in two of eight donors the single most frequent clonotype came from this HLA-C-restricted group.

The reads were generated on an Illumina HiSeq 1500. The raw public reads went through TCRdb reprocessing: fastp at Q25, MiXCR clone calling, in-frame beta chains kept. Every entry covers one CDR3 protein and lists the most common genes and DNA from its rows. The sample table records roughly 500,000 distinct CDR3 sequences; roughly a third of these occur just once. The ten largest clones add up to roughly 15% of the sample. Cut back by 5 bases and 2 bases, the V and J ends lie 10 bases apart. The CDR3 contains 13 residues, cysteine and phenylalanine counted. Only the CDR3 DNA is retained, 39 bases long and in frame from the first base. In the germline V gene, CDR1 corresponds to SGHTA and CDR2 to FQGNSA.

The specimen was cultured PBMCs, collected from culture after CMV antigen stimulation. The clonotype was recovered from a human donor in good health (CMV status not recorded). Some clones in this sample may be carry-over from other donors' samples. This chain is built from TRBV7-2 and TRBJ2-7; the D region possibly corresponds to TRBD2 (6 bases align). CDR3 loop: CASSADYPYEQYF. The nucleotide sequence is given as TGTGCCAGCAGCGCGGACTATCCCTACGAGCAGTACTTC.